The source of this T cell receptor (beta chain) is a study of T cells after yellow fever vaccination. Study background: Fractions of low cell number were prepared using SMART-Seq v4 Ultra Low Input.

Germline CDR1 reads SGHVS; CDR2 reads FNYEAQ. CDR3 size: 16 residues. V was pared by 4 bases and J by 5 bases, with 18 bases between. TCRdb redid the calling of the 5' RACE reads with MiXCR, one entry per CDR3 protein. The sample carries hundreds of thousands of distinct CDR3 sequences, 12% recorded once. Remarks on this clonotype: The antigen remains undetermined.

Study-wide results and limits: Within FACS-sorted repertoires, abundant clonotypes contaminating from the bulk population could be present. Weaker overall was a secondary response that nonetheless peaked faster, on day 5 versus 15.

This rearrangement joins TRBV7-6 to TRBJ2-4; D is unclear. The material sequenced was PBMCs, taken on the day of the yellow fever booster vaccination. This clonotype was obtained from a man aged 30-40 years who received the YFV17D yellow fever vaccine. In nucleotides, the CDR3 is TGTGCCAGCAGCTCACCCTTCAGAGATGGGCAAAACATTCAGTACTTC. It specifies CASSSPFRDGQNIQYF.